Following are 25 T cell receptor beta chains from one sample sequenced in a study of T cell repertoires in cytomegalovirus infection. Their target antigens are unknown. A single record per CDR3 protein comes from TCRdb applying MiXCR to the reads. Of about a million distinct CDR3 sequences in the sample, approximately 31% were seen once. Material: cultured CD8+ T cells from PBMCs, obtained from culture after CMV antigen stimulation. The receptors derive from a human donor in good health (CMV status not recorded). Some clones in this sample may be carry-over from other donors' samples.

This clonotype was detected a few times. The chain carries TRBV10-3 and TRBJ1-2, with TRBD1 as a possible D gene (6 bases). Per germline, CDR1 ENHRY and CDR2 SYGVKD. CDR3 size: 14 residues. Trimming stripped 8 bases from V and 2 bases from J, with 15 bases between. The CDR3 sequence is CAIVGTLDNYGYTF. The CDR3 DNA sequence: TGTGCCATCGTAGGGACACTCGACAACTATGGCTACACCTTC.

V and J are TRBV29-1 and TRBJ2-7; 8 bases match TRBD1. The CDR3 extends over 13 amino acids. V was pared by 6 bases and J by 0 bases, with 4 bases of the junction left unmatched. Germline V gene sequence: CDR1 SQVTM, CDR2 ANQGSEA. CDR3 amino acids: CSVRTGSSYEQYF. In nucleotides, the CDR3 is TGCAGCGTACGGACAGGGAGCTCCTACGAGCAGTACTTC.

This clonotype was counted at least ten times. The chain carries TRBV27 and TRBJ2-5, with D uncertain. Germline assignment: CDR1 MNHEY and CDR2 SMNVEV (reference sequence). This CDR3 comprises 11 residues. V dropped 8 bases and J dropped 4 bases, with 8 bases sitting between them. The CDR3 here is CASGYGETQYF. The CDR3, as DNA: TGTGCCAGCGGATACGGAGAGACCCAGTACTTC.

This rearrangement joins TRBV9 to TRBJ1-2; no definite D call. V lost 6 bases and J 0 bases, leaving 12 bases between the germline ends. This CDR3 has 14 amino acids. In germline, CDR1 is SGDLS, CDR2 YYNGEE. Here the CDR3 DNA reads TGTGCCAGCAAAAGGGATGGGGCTAACTATGGCTACACCTTC. It translates to CASKRDGANYGYTF.

The chain joins TRBV28 to TRBJ2-6; no reliable D call. The V gene's germline CDR1 is MDHEN and CDR2 SYDVKM. Trimming stripped 4 bases from V and 13 bases from J, with 5 bases between. The CDR3 contains 10 residues. CDR3 region: CASSSGVLTF. CDR3 nucleotides: TGTGCCAGCAGTTCCGGGGTCCTGACTTTC.

The chain carries TRBV12-3 or TRBV12-4 and TRBJ1-6, with no clear D. Deletions cut 4 bases from V and 8 bases from J, with 12 bases between. The CDR3 length is 14 residues. Written as DNA, the CDR3 is TGTGCCAGCAGTTCGACCACCTGGGATTCACCCCTCCACTTT. Encoded protein: CASSSTTWDSPLHF.

This chain joins TRBV7-9 and TRBJ1-1; D gene uncertain. Trimming pared 7 bases from V and 2 bases from J, leaving 11 bases between. This CDR3 is built from 13 residues. Germline V gene lookup returns CDR1 SEHNR and CDR2 FQNEAQ (reference sequence). CDR3 nucleotide sequence: TGTGCCAGCACCCCTCGGACCAACACTGAAGCTTTCTTT. Protein: CASTPRTNTEAFF.

This clonotype was recorded a few times. The chain joins TRBV6-5 to TRBJ2-5; no definite D call. Per germline, CDR1 MNHEY and CDR2 SVGAGI. This CDR3 has 14 residues. V was cut by 6 bases and J by 2 bases, with 13 bases left in between. The CDR3 coding sequence is TGTGCCAGCAGCGTGACGGCTCCACAAGAGACCCAGTACTTC. It codes for CASSVTAPQETQYF.

This clonotype was seen more than once but under ten times. The chain uses TRBV7-9 and TRBJ1-6; D is ambiguous. V was shortened by 1 base and J by 14 bases, with 15 bases between the two germline ends. Germline V lookup: CDR1 SEHNR, CDR2 FQNEAQ (reference sequence). The length of the CDR3 is 14 residues. DNA of the CDR3: TGTGCCAGCAGCTTAGTCGGGGTGGAAGACACCCTCCACTTT. Translated: CASSLVGVEDTLHF.

The gene calls are TRBV25-1 and TRBJ2-2; D remains unclear. Germline CDR1 MGHDK, CDR2 SYGVNS. CDR3 length equals 15 residues. V was shortened by 7 bases and J by 4 bases, with 16 bases between the two germline ends. The CDR3 nucleotides read TGTGCCAGCATGAACCGGGCCTACGGCACCGGGGAGCTGTTTTTT. Its translation: CASMNRAYGTGELFF.

Worth noting for this clonotype: A read error may produce the germline difference seen at one junction end. The chain couples TRBV7-3 to TRBJ2-5; 9 bases fit TRBD1. Germline V gene sequence: CDR1 SGHTA, CDR2 FQGTGA. The CDR3 consists of 15 residues. CDR3 sequence (DNA): TGTGCCAACAGCCCGCCGGGACAGGGTAGAGAGACCCAGTACTTC. Its translation is CANSPPGQGRETQYF.

The chain carries TRBV27 and TRBJ2-3, with D perhaps matching TRBD1 or TRBD2 (5 bases each). Germline loops: CDR1 MNHEY, CDR2 SMNVEV (reference sequence). V was cut by 6 bases and J by 0 bases, with 16 bases left in between. The CDR3 totals 16 residues. CDR3 sequence (DNA): TGTGCCAGCAGCATCGGGGCCCGCACTAGCACAGATACGCAGTATTTT. This translates into CASSIGARTSTDTQYF.

Turning to this clonotype: A junction end diverges from the germline sequence, so it may reflect a read error. For the CDR3, the DNA is TGTGTCAGCAGTTTAATGGGGGCCCGGGGCGATGAGCAGTTCTTC. Residues: CVSSLMGARGDEQFF. The V and J genes are TRBV27 and TRBJ2-1, with D perhaps TRBD1 (6 bases). CDR3 length equals 15 residues. Germline CDR1 MNHEY, CDR2 SMNVEV (reference sequence).

There are a few counts of this clonotype. The chain has TRBV19 and TRBJ1-6, with a weak D call TRBD1 (5 bases). V was clipped by 1 base and J by 6 bases, with 19 bases between them. This CDR3 has 18 amino acids. Germline lookup yields CDR1 LNHDA and CDR2 SQIVND (reference sequence). CDR3 sequence reads: CASSIVVLRDRRNSPLHF. CDR3 DNA sequence: TGTGCCAGTAGTATAGTAGTACTCCGGGACCGACGTAATTCACCCCTCCACTTT.

J is TRBJ1-4 and V is TRBV7-8, with 9 bases aligning to TRBD1. The CDR3 covers 15 residues. The germline V gene encodes CDR1 SGHVS and CDR2 FQNEAQ. The junction had 10 bases not matched to a gene; V was cut back by 6 bases and J by 8 bases. The CDR3 sequence: CASRSRDRVDEKLFF. DNA of the CDR3: TGTGCCAGCAGGAGCCGGGACAGGGTGGACGAAAAACTGTTTTTT.

The chain couples TRBV12-3 or TRBV12-4 to TRBJ1-1, with no clear D. Trimming left V 5 bases short and J 5 bases short, with 18 bases between. The CDR3 has 15 residues. CDR3 amino acids: CASSPRRFPGTEAFF. The CDR3 DNA sequence: TGTGCCAGCAGTCCCCGGAGGTTCCCGGGGACTGAAGCTTTCTTT.

At least ten counts were recorded for this clonotype. J is TRBJ1-1 and V is TRBV12-3 or TRBV12-4; D remains ambiguous. CDR3 length: 15 residues. V lost 1 base and J lost 2, with 11 bases in between. The CDR3 nucleotides are TGTGCCAGCAGTTTAGAAGTGTTTATAAACACTGAAGCTTTCTTT. Translating it yields CASSLEVFINTEAFF.

The gene calls are TRBV6-2 or TRBV6-3 and TRBJ2-5; 8 bases map to TRBD1. The J segment lost 5 bases and the V segment lost 5 bases, leaving 7 bases of the junction unmatched. Germline assignment: CDR1 MNHEY and CDR2 SVGEGT. The CDR3 is 14 residues long. The CDR3 DNA follows: TGTGCCAGCAGTGCAGGGGGCGCTGGGGAGACCCAGTACTTC. Residues: CASSAGGAGETQYF.

This clonotype was seen a few times. This chain joins TRBV9 and TRBJ2-1, with D unresolved. Deletions cut 4 bases from V and 8 bases from J, with 19 bases between. The germline V gene has CDR1 SGDLS and CDR2 YYNGEE. The length of the CDR3 is 15 residues. This chain's CDR3 is CASSPRPKGSDEQFF. The CDR3, as DNA: TGTGCCAGCAGCCCCCGGCCCAAAGGATCCGATGAGCAGTTCTTC.

Concerning this clonotype itself: Given a much more abundant clone one base away, this may be a read error. The chain joins TRBV7-2 to TRBJ1-1; 12 bases align to TRBD1. The V gene's germline CDR1 is SGHTA and CDR2 FQGNSA. The CDR3 has 17 residues. CDR3 sequence reads: CASSTHRDRGRNTEALF. The CDR3 nucleotides read TGTGCCAGCAGCACGCACCGGGACAGGGGGCGGAACACTGAAGCTCTCTTT.

This clonotype has just a few counts. The chain combines TRBV7-3 with TRBJ1-5; TRBD1 matches at 8 bases. V trimming: 5 bases; J trimming: 7 bases; junction bases outside the gene matches: 7. The germline gives CDR1 SGHTA, CDR2 FQGTGA. The CDR3 is 14 residues long. The CDR3 DNA sequence: TGTGCCAGCAGCGCAGGACAGGGTTGGCAGCCCCAGCATTTT. Protein sequence: CASSAGQGWQPQHF. The full variable domain, with the rest looked up from reference TRBV7-3 and TRBJ1-5, is GAGVSQTPSNKVTEKGKYVELRCDPISGHTALYWYRQSLGQGPEFLIYFQGTGAADDSGLPNDRFFAVRPEGSVSTLKIQRTERGDSAVYLCASSAGQGWQPQHFGDGTRLSIL.

This clonotype was found a few times. The chain joins TRBV24-1 to TRBJ2-1, with TRBD2 matching over 8 bases. CDR1 is KGHDR and CDR2 is SFDVKD in the germline V gene. J was trimmed by 7 bases and V by 2 bases; bases with no gene match: 3. The CDR3 contains 14 residues. DNA of the CDR3: TGTGCCACCAGTGATTGGACTAGCAGGAATGAGCAGTTCTTC. Translating gives CATSDWTSRNEQFF.

This clonotype was found a few times. CDR3 nucleotide sequence: TGTGCCAGTAGTATCTTGGAGGGCTCCGAGCAGTACTTC. Its protein is CASSILEGSEQYF. This chain connects TRBV19 to TRBJ2-7, with D tentatively TRBD2 (6 bases). This CDR3 region has 13 residues. Trimming stripped 3 bases from V and 6 bases from J, with 12 bases between. In germline, CDR1 is LNHDA, CDR2 SQIVND (reference sequence).

This clonotype has ten or more counts. The chain links TRBV7-2 to TRBJ1-6, with a weak D call TRBD1 (6 bases). The germline V gene has CDR1 SGHTA and CDR2 FQGNSA. Trimming took 4 bases from V and 8 from J, leaving 15 bases between them. The length of the CDR3 is 15 residues. The CDR3 protein is CASSWYDRTDSPLHF. The CDR3 DNA reads TGTGCCAGCAGCTGGTACGACAGGACTGATTCACCCCTCCACTTT. The variable domain in full, with the rest retrieved from reference TRBV7-2 and TRBJ1-6, is GAGVSQSPSNKVTEKGKDVELRCDPISGHTALYWYRQSLGQGLEFLIYFQGNSAPDKSGLPSDRFSAERTGGSVSTLTIQRTQQEDSAVYLCASSWYDRTDSPLHFGNGTRLTVT.

The V call is TRBV5-6, the J call TRBJ2-2, with D possibly TRBD2 on 5 matching bases. There are 18 residues in the CDR3. The germline CDR1 and CDR2 sequences are SGHDT and YYEEEE. V lost 6 bases and J lost 2, with 23 bases in between. The chain's CDR3 is CASTEREGVQTNTGELFF. For the CDR3, the DNA is TGTGCCAGCACCGAACGGGAAGGTGTACAGACTAACACCGGGGAGCTGTTTTTT.